The present TCR beta chain was sequenced within a study of T-cell memory formation after mild COVID-19. TCRdb fed the 5' RACE reads into MiXCR, producing one record per CDR3 protein. Here the sample spans some 450,000 distinct CDR3 sequences, roughly 18% being singletons. This clonotype was seen more than once but under ten times. Trimming cost V 3 bases and J 2 bases; bases outside gene matches: 6. This CDR3 contains 15 residues. The sequenced sample consisted of PBMCs or a T cell subset sorted from them (not recorded which). The V gene is TRBV12-3 or TRBV12-4, the J gene TRBJ2-5; 7 bases are shared with TRBD2. The sequence was collected from a man aged 18 to 30 who had mild COVID-19 (a few samples of this study predate the infection). Cell type and time point are not known. The CDR3 sequence: CASSFSLAEQETQYF. The CDR3 DNA is TGTGCCAGCAGTTTTAGTCTAGCGGAGCAAGAGACCCAGTACTTC.